The T cell receptor (beta chain) described here comes from a study of neurological immune-mediated disorders. In its sample, this clonotype was seen many times. The cDNA was generated by 5'RACE with 10-nucleotide random UMIs. One entry per CDR3 protein, called by TCRdb with MiXCR from the 5' RACE reads. The sample contains about 59,000 distinct CDR3 sequences, about 24% of which appear only once. This CDR3 is built from 18 residues. The trim removed 4 bases at V and 0 bases at J, leaving 4 bases unmatched. Germline CDR1 and CDR2: SGHRS and YFSETQ. The time point is: technical triplicate 2. This TCR was sampled from a man aged 60 to 69 with HTLV-1-associated myelopathy (HAM/TSP). Specimen: PBMCs. V and J are TRBV5-1 and TRBJ2-1; 16 bases fit TRBD2. The CDR3 sequence: CASSGGLAGGSSYNEQFF. In DNA, the CDR3 is TGCGCCAGCAGCGGGGGACTAGCGGGAGGGAGCTCCTACAATGAGCAGTTCTTC.